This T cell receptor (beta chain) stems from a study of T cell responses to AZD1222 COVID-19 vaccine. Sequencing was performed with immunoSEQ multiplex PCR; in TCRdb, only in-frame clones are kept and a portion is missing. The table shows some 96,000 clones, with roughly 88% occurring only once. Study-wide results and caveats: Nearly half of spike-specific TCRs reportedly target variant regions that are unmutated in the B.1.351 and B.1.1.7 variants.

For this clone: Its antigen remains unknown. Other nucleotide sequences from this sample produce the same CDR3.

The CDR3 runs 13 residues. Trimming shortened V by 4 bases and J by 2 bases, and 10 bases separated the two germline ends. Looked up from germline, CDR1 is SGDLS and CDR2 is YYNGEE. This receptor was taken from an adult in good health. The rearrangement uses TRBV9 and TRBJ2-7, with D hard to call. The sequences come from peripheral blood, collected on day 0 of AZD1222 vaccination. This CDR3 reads CASSLAPTYEQYF. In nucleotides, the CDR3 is TGTGCCAGCAGCTTGGCTCCGACCTACGAGCAGTACTTC.